This T cell receptor (beta chain) was identified during a study of PD-1 blockade in classical Hodgkin lymphoma (dated by TCRdb to 2018 to 2020). Notes on the research overall: Nivolumab dosing was 3 mg/kg intravenously every 2 weeks, continuing until either disease progression or unacceptable toxicity. A peripheral blood immune signature of response to PD-1 blockade in classical Hodgkin lymphoma was defined using TCR beta sequencing and CyTOF. The investigation overall reported the following: Newly diagnosed patients were reported to have lower baseline TCR diversity than healthy donors, and relapsed/refractory patients were reported to have lower baseline TCR diversity still. Baseline diversity similar to that of newly diagnosed patients was observed in trial patients achieving complete response, whereas significantly lower diversity was observed in partial responders and progressors. A significant rise by C4D1 was seen in CD4+ but not CD8+ TCR diversity (p=0.0027 vs p=0.16), with the rise being most apparent in complete responders (p=0.02). Lower diversity was seen in patients whose nivolumab began less than 1 year after ASCT, and these patients were left out of later analyses so that immune reconstitution would not confound the results. The study was restricted to a single clinical trial cohort, and the causes of repertoire differences, possibly disease activity or prior therapy, were left undefined.

There are a few counts of this clone. No cognate antigen has been identified for it. There are no base qualities to consult, and no much larger clone falls within one base. Including cysteine and phenylalanine, the CDR3 has 16 amino acids. The only DNA kept is the CDR3, 48 bases in frame from the first base. V has 6 bases trimmed and J has 0 bases trimmed; junction bases matching no gene number 6. Taken from the germline V gene, the CDR1 and CDR2 loops are SGHTA and FQGNSA. The Qiagen DNeasy kit was used to extract genomic DNA both from unsorted PBMCs and from the negatively selected CD4+ and CD8+ fractions. TCR beta CDR3 regions were subjected to amplification by immunoSEQ multiplex PCR with primers that anneal to V and J segments. A synthetic immune receptor repertoire was used to minimize amplification bias, and any residual bias was removed computationally once sequencing was done. The study's own analysis went as follows. Custom Python scripts were used to quantify repertoire diversity as the Shannon entropy index. Unsorted, CD4+ and CD8+ repertoires were examined separately, except in combined analyses, for which CD4+ and CD8+ sequences were merged in silico. A clone was considered expanded if an increase in frequency of at least 2-fold after treatment relative to C1D1 was found, and a pseudocount of 0.5 was applied to clones undetected at baseline. Singleton clones were defined as clones with 0 or 1 copy at C1D1, and non-singleton clones were defined as clones with 2 or more copies. By matching protein sequences in sorted samples from the same patient, clones expanded in unsorted samples were annotated as CD4+, CD8+ or unknown. Wilcoxon tests on paired samples were used to test diversity changes from C1D1 to C4D1. TCRdb provides this immuneACCESS table in a form limited to in-frame rearrangements. Some clones are lacking; in checked studies, under half of them reflect an unresolved V gene, and why the rest are absent is not known. That table gives V, J and clone size, and the DNA gave D and trimming. In all, the sample holds thousands of clones, and roughly 81% of those were seen once. The ten largest clones take up 25% to 35% of the sample.

The intended sense of this specimen's time point label: cycle 1 day 1 (C1D1), immediately before nivolumab initiation. Every trial patient had relapsed following autologous stem cell transplantation, and prior brentuximab vedotin exposure was what differed among cohorts A, B and C. The trial cohort included 55 to 60 patients with relapsed/refractory classical Hodgkin lymphoma, and each patient had a best overall response of complete response, partial response or progressive disease. Trial patients were treated with single-agent nivolumab in the multi-cohort phase II CheckMate 205 trial. Best overall response was determined by an independent review committee according to the 2007 International Working Group response criteria. PBMCs from the trial were collected at three points: immediately before nivolumab initiation (C1D1), and during therapy at cycle 2 day 1 and cycle 4 day 1. After peripheral blood was drawn into 8 mL Vacutainer Cell Preparation Tubes, PBMCs were isolated by centrifugation and then cryopreserved.

The origin of this receptor is a human donor with classical Hodgkin lymphoma. The chain employs TRBV7-2 and TRBJ1-3, with 9 bases matching TRBD1. The sequencing used peripheral blood mononuclear cells (PBMCs), collected at baseline. The CDR3 has the sequence CASRTGGAFSGNTIYF. Here is the DNA: TGTGCCAGCAGAACAGGGGGCGCCTTCTCTGGAAACACCATATATTTT.